A selection of T cell receptor beta chains follows, all from one sample in a study of blood T cell repertoires in COVID-19. Produced via immunoSEQ multiplex PCR; TCRdb's table is partial and in-frame only. The table lists 25,000 to 35,000 clones, roughly 86% of them singletons. Sequencing input: peripheral blood. The receptors shown here come from a human donor in a cohort sampled during active COVID-19. The donor label of this sample is uncertain. The CDR3 runs from the conserved cysteine through the conserved F or W. The order of the fields is D gene, clone size, V gene, J gene, CDR3 DNA, CDR3 protein. A D gene is named only where the DNA matches it firmly. Clone size is given for some rows only: seen once, a few or many times, or a class if the clone is expanded.

D: TRBD1
size: NA
V: TRBV27
J: TRBJ2-1
DNA: TGTGCCAGCAGTCCGAGGACAGGGACGGAGGGTGAGCAGTTCTTC
CDR3: CASSPRTGTEGEQFF

D: NA
size: NA
V: TRBV7-7
J: TRBJ2-5
DNA: TGTGCCAGCAGCTTAGGTCCCGCGGAGACCCAGTACTTC
CDR3: CASSLGPAETQYF

D: TRBD1
size: once
V: TRBV2
J: TRBJ1-1
DNA: TGTGCCAGCAGTTTACAGGGGATCGCTGAAGCTTTCTTT
CDR3: CASSLQGIAEAFF

D: NA
size: NA
V: TRBV18
J: TRBJ2-7
DNA: TGTGCCAGCTCACCAGGGACACTCGCCTCCTACGAGCAGTACTTC
CDR3: CASSPGTLASYEQYF

D: NA
size: NA
V: TRBV12-3/TRBV12-4
J: TRBJ2-1
DNA: TGTGCCAGCAGTTTAGCGGTGAGTGAGCAGTTCTTC
CDR3: CASSLAVSEQFF

D: NA
size: NA
V: TRBV5-5
J: TRBJ2-5
DNA: TGTGCCAGCAGCTTGGGGGCGGGGACCCAGTACTTC
CDR3: CASSLGAGTQYF

D: TRBD2
size: NA
V: TRBV4-2
J: TRBJ2-6
DNA: TGTGCCAGCAGCCAAATTACCGGGACTAGCATTATCTCTGGGGCCAACGTCCTGACTTTC
CDR3: CASSQITGTSIISGANVLTF

D: NA
size: few
V: TRBV29-1
J: TRBJ2-7
DNA: TGCAGCGTAGCCGACACCTATAGCTCCTACGAGCAGTACTTC
CDR3: CSVADTYSSYEQYF

D: NA
size: NA
V: TRBV12-3/TRBV12-4
J: TRBJ2-1
DNA: TGTGCCAGCAGTAGCGGTTATGGCAATGAGCAGTTCTTC
CDR3: CASSSGYGNEQFF

D: NA
size: NA
V: TRBV10-1
J: TRBJ2-1
DNA: TGCGCCAGCAGTGGCCAGGGAAAGGGCAATGAGCAGTTCTTC
CDR3: CASSGQGKGNEQFF

D: NA
size: few
V: TRBV9
J: TRBJ2-7
DNA: TGTGCCAGCAGCGTATCAGACAGAACCGATTCCTACGAGCAGTACTTC
CDR3: CASSVSDRTDSYEQYF

D: TRBD2
size: NA
V: TRBV28
J: TRBJ2-7
DNA: TGTGCCAGCAGCTCCAACGTCGGGCTAAGCGGGAGGGTGAGGAAATACGAGCAGTACTTC
CDR3: CASSSNVGLSGRVRKYEQYF

D: NA
size: NA
V: TRBV30
J: TRBJ2-3
DNA: TGTGCCTGGAGCGGTGGGTCGGGAAACACAGATACGCAGTATTTT
CDR3: CAWSGGSGNTDTQYF

D: NA
size: NA
V: TRBV12-3/TRBV12-4
J: TRBJ2-5
DNA: TGTGCCAGCAGTGCACAACAAGAGACCCAGTACTTC
CDR3: CASSAQQETQYF

D: NA
size: NA
V: TRBV11-2
J: TRBJ2-1
DNA: TGTGCCAGCATCCCGCTAGTCACTGGTTCCGGCAATGAGCAGTTCTTC
CDR3: CASIPLVTGSGNEQFF

D: NA
size: NA
V: TRBV6-6
J: TRBJ2-7
DNA: TGTGCCAGCAGTTACATTCGCGGGACCTACGAGCAGTACTTC
CDR3: CASSYIRGTYEQYF

D: TRBD2
size: once
V: TRBV11-3
J: TRBJ2-5
DNA: TGTGCCAGCAGCTCGGGACTAGCGGGGCTACAAGAGACCCAGTACTTC
CDR3: CASSSGLAGLQETQYF

D: NA
size: NA
V: TRBV6-5
J: TRBJ2-7
DNA: TGTGCCAGCAGTTACTCGAGGTCCTCCTACGAGCAGTACTTC
CDR3: CASSYSRSSYEQYF

D: NA
size: NA
V: TRBV13
J: TRBJ2-3
DNA: TGTGCCAGCACCTCCGGGGGAGATACGCAGTATTTT
CDR3: CASTSGGDTQYF

D: TRBD1
size: once
V: TRBV28
J: TRBJ2-7
DNA: TGTGCCAGCAGTTCACCCAGGGGGCGGGGTGGTCGCGAGCAGTACTTC
CDR3: CASSSPRGRGGREQYF

D: NA
size: NA
V: TRBV18
J: TRBJ2-7
DNA: TGTGCCAGCTCACCACCGCTTGCTAACTCCTACGAGCAGTACTTC
CDR3: CASSPPLANSYEQYF

D: NA
size: NA
V: TRBV5-1
J: TRBJ2-7
DNA: TGCGCCAGCAGCTTGGCTACCGATAGTAACGACGAGCAGTACTTC
CDR3: CASSLATDSNDEQYF

D: NA
size: once
V: TRBV19
J: TRBJ1-1
DNA: TGTGCCAGTAGTATCAGAGGGTACGTGCTGAACACTGAAGCTTTCTTT
CDR3: CASSIRGYVLNTEAFF

D: NA
size: NA
V: TRBV5-1
J: TRBJ1-3
DNA: TGCGCCAGCAGCTTGCGGGGAAACACCATATATTTT
CDR3: CASSLRGNTIYF

D: NA
size: NA
V: TRBV19
J: TRBJ2-1
DNA: TGTGCCAGTAGTCAGGGATTCGAGGACTACAATGAGCAGTTCTTC
CDR3: CASSQGFEDYNEQFF

D: TRBD1
size: NA
V: TRBV15
J: TRBJ2-7
DNA: TGTGCCACCAGCAGAGATCTAAGGGGGCTGGGTCTAGGCTCCTACGAGCAGTACTTC
CDR3: CATSRDLRGLGLGSYEQYF

D: NA
size: NA
V: TRBV19
J: TRBJ2-6
DNA: TGTGCCAGTACCTACGAATTGAGCTCTGGGGCCAACGTCCTGACTTTC
CDR3: CASTYELSSGANVLTF

D: NA
size: NA
V: TRBV18
J: TRBJ1-3
DNA: TGTGCCAGCTCACCATCGGAGGGTCCTGGAAACACCATATATTTT
CDR3: CASSPSEGPGNTIYF

D: NA
size: NA
V: TRBV5-1
J: TRBJ1-6
DNA: TGCGCCAGCAAAACAGGGAGTGACAATTCACCCCTCCACTTT
CDR3: CASKTGSDNSPLHF

D: NA
size: NA
V: TRBV10-2
J: TRBJ2-1
DNA: TGCGCCAGCAGCGCAAGCCGACTTTCCTCCTACAATGAGCAGTTCTTC
CDR3: CASSASRLSSYNEQFF

D: NA
size: NA
V: TRBV11-3
J: TRBJ2-7
DNA: TGTGCCAGCAGAGCGACAGGAGACTACGAGCAGTACTTC
CDR3: CASRATGDYEQYF

D: TRBD1
size: NA
V: TRBV7-9
J: TRBJ1-4
DNA: TGTGCCAGCAGCCGAGCGGACGGGACAGGGGGCGAAAAACTGTTTTTT
CDR3: CASSRADGTGGEKLFF

D: NA
size: NA
V: TRBV27
J: TRBJ1-6
DNA: TGTGCCAGCAGTCCAAGGTCCAGCCCGGGGAATTCACCCCTCCACTTT
CDR3: CASSPRSSPGNSPLHF

D: NA
size: NA
V: TRBV10-2
J: TRBJ2-5
DNA: TGCGCCAGCACAGGAGCGGAAGAGACCCAGTACTTC
CDR3: CASTGAEETQYF

D: NA
size: NA
V: TRBV7-3
J: TRBJ2-1
DNA: TGTGCCAGCAGCTTACGCAGGGGCCCTTCCTACAATGAGCAGTTCTTC
CDR3: CASSLRRGPSYNEQFF

D: NA
size: once
V: TRBV25-1
J: TRBJ2-3
DNA: TGTGCCAGCAGTGAGCCCATAGCAGATACGCAGTATTTT
CDR3: CASSEPIADTQYF

D: TRBD1
size: NA
V: TRBV5-6
J: TRBJ1-2
DNA: TGTGCCAGCAGCTCTCCCCTATTGGACAGGGCCGACTATGGCTACACCTTC
CDR3: CASSSPLLDRADYGYTF

D: TRBD2
size: NA
V: TRBV11-3
J: TRBJ2-7
DNA: TGTGCCAGCAGCAAGGGACTAGCCAGCTCCTACGAGCAGTACTTC
CDR3: CASSKGLASSYEQYF

D: TRBD2
size: NA
V: TRBV15
J: TRBJ2-5
DNA: TGTGCCACCAGCAGAGGGAGGACTAGCGCACAAGAGACCCAGTACTTC
CDR3: CATSRGRTSAQETQYF

D: TRBD1
size: NA
V: TRBV3-1/TRBV3-2
J: TRBJ2-7
DNA: TGTGCCAGCAGCCAAGATCTCAGGGGGCGATACGAGCAGTACTTC
CDR3: CASSQDLRGRYEQYF

D: NA
size: few
V: TRBV7-9
J: TRBJ2-6
DNA: TGTGCCAGCAGCTCGACAGGCCCTCACTCTGGGGCCAACGTCCTGACTTTC
CDR3: CASSSTGPHSGANVLTF

D: TRBD2
size: once
V: TRBV7-9
J: TRBJ2-3
DNA: TGTGCCAGCAGCTTAGAGGGACTAGCGGGGGGCACAGATACGCAGTATTTT
CDR3: CASSLEGLAGGTDTQYF

D: TRBD1
size: NA
V: TRBV2
J: TRBJ1-2
DNA: TGTGCCAGCGCGGACAGGGGCGGCTACACCTTC
CDR3: CASADRGGYTF

D: NA
size: NA
V: TRBV6-1
J: TRBJ2-1
DNA: TGTGCCAGCAGTGAATCCCGGGAGCTGTCGCATGAGCAGTTCTTC
CDR3: CASSESRELSHEQFF

D: NA
size: NA
V: TRBV29-1
J: TRBJ2-1
DNA: TGCAGCGTCAACAGGGGAGGCAATGAGCAGTTCTTC
CDR3: CSVNRGGNEQFF

D: NA
size: NA
V: TRBV10-3
J: TRBJ1-1
DNA: TGTGCCATCAGTGAGAGAGATATTAGGAACACTGAAGCTTTCTTT
CDR3: CAISERDIRNTEAFF

D: NA
size: once
V: TRBV6-5
J: TRBJ2-7
DNA: TGTGCCAGCAGTCCAGCGCCGGCCTACGAGCAGTACTTC
CDR3: CASSPAPAYEQYF

D: TRBD2
size: NA
V: TRBV7-8
J: TRBJ2-7
DNA: TGTGCCAGCAGCTTGGGACTAGCGGGTTACGAGCAGTACTTC
CDR3: CASSLGLAGYEQYF

D: TRBD1
size: NA
V: TRBV18
J: TRBJ1-5
DNA: TGTGCCAGCTCGCAACAGGGGGCTAGCAATCAGCCCCAGCATTTT
CDR3: CASSQQGASNQPQHF

D: NA
size: NA
V: TRBV5-8
J: TRBJ2-1
DNA: TGTGCCAGCAGCTTGACACCCTACAATGAGCAGTTCTTC
CDR3: CASSLTPYNEQFF

D: NA
size: NA
V: TRBV7-2
J: TRBJ2-3
DNA: TGTGCCAGCAGCCCGGCGGAGGCCTCGGATACGCAGTATTTT
CDR3: CASSPAEASDTQYF

D: NA
size: once
V: TRBV6-1
J: TRBJ1-2
DNA: TGTGCCAGCAGTGAAGTTTTGGGGCCGGACTATGGCTACACCTTC
CDR3: CASSEVLGPDYGYTF

D: NA
size: NA
V: TRBV2
J: TRBJ2-1
DNA: TGTGCCAGCAGTGAGGGTGGGAGCACCTACAATGAGCAGTTCTTC
CDR3: CASSEGGSTYNEQFF